Reported below is one T cell receptor (beta chain). This clonotype was observed many times. Its antigen target is currently unknown. No much larger clone is present one base from it, and per-base qualities are unavailable. The data are from a study of response to subunit inactivated influenza vaccine listed by TCRdb under 2018. Background on the whole study: To follow how T cells responded to a trivalent subunit inactivated influenza vaccine, the researchers relied on deep quantitative profiling of the T cell receptor repertoire. Results and caveats for the whole study, not just this receptor: The authors proposed that each seasonal influenza vaccination may bring in only a limited number of new T cells.

The CDR3 has 13 amino acids, counting the end cysteine and phenylalanine. Solely the CDR3 DNA is kept, with 39 bases framed from the first base. CDR1 and CDR2 were assigned from the germline V gene (reference sequence) as MNHNY and SVGAGI. The germline ends are 10 bases apart after V is trimmed by 5 bases and J by 4 bases. Receptors were amplified or captured by RT-PCR. The data were produced on an Illumina HiSeq 2500. TCRdb ran its own pipeline on the public reads, namely fastp trimming at Q25 and MiXCR clone calling, and kept in-frame beta chains. Each entry merges the rows of one CDR3 protein and shows their most common DNA and genes. The sample contains about 620,000 distinct CDR3 sequences, roughly 12% of them found a single time. Of the sample, about a tenth is held by the ten largest clones.

This receptor was obtained from a man aged 45-65 years who received an inactivated influenza vaccine. Donor details come from another sample of the same person, matched by shared clones. The starting material was PBMCs from blood, obtained on the day of vaccination. The chain links TRBV6-6 with TRBJ2-3, and perhaps TRBD1 as D gene, on 6 matching bases. In nucleotide form, the sequence is TGTGCCAGCAGTCGACAGGCCCCAGATACGCAGTATTTT. Translated, this is CASSRQAPDTQYF.